This T cell receptor beta chain emerged from a study of Tregs in tolerant kidney transplant recipients (dated by TCRdb to the late 2010s). Describing the broader study: Before combined kidney and bone marrow transplantation, this study identified donor-specific regulatory T cells using TCRbeta sequencing and then followed those same cells after transplant.

Germline trimming amounts to 2 bases on V and 3 bases on J, with 5 as the count of junction bases outside the gene matches. For CDR1 and CDR2, the germline V gene lists MNHEY and SVGAGI. Its CDR3 holds 15 amino acids, cysteine through phenylalanine. Only the CDR3 part of the read is kept: 45 bases, read in frame from the first base. Related donors were used in the transplants with nonmyeloablative bone marrow transplantation, and mixed chimerism was transient in the human trials. Unstimulated Tregs (CD4+CD25+CD127-), CD4+ non-Tregs (CD4+CD25-), CD4 and CD8 cells were FACS-sorted from thawed PBMCs. The patients were a few recipients of combined kidney and bone marrow transplants from the ITN036ST trial, and samples were available only from these trial subjects. Healthy control blood was separated into PBMCs by Ficoll density gradient and cryopreserved, and patient PBMCs were collected both before and after transplant.

For TCRbeta CDR3 sequencing, genomic DNA was extracted from sorted cells using the QIAGEN DNeasy Blood and Tissue Kit. Through immunoSEQ, high-throughput TCRbeta CDR3 sequencing was done commercially, including PCR amplification with internal controls and bias correction. In the original analysis: Unique productive TCRbeta sequences were defined by CDR3 nucleotide sequence when primers matched and otherwise by CDR3 amino acid sequence together with Vbeta and Jbeta genes. To correct sorting error, sequences shared between sorted populations at a frequency ratio of 2:1 or less were removed; the rest were assigned to the higher population. A sequence was defined as donor-reactive if the sequence was expanded at least 5-fold in CFSE-low cells compared with unstimulated cells and had a frequency of at least 0.01% in CFSE-low cells. Jensen-Shannon divergence calculated on the top 100 TCRbeta sequences ranked by frequency was used to measure repertoire divergence. For samples with multiple sequencing runs, sorting error was corrected in each run separately before the runs were combined. TCRdb mirrors the immuneACCESS table, restricted to in-frame sequences. Some clones are absent from its copies; in checked studies, under half trace to an unresolved V gene, and the reason for the others is unknown. Clone size and V and J calls were adopted from that table, with D and trimming inferred from the DNA. The sample contains tens of thousands of clones, over 75% of them found a single time. The top ten constitute 1.5% to 2% of the sample.

The study at large found these results: Biological reproducibility was not directly addressed, though technical replication error appeared minimal. Expanding Tregs with activated donor B cells appeared to identify the most biologically relevant and donor-specific TCRbeta repertoire. In tolerant patients, the expansion of donor-specific Tregs was greater than global Treg expansion, suggesting that the expansion was antigen-driven rather than nonspecific. The study was limited by small patient numbers, and the findings need validation in larger populations and under other immunosuppression protocols. Because the PCR primers were changed over time for some patients, nucleotide-level comparison could not be performed across the samples from those patients.

This clone appeared a single time. It lacks a known antigen. No much larger clone is present one base from it, and per-base qualities are unavailable. The receptor comes from a human patient who received a combined kidney and bone marrow transplant. After transplantation, some T cells may belong to the graft donor instead of the recipient. Sequences were derived from CD4+ T cells from blood (PBMCs), sampled 24 months after the transplant. The V and J segments used are TRBV6-5 and TRBJ1-2; TRBD1 lines up with 8 middle nucleotides. The CDR3 protein sequence reads: CASSYRPDRDYGYTF. The base sequence is TGTGCCAGCAGTTACCGCCCGGACAGGGACTATGGCTACACCTTC.